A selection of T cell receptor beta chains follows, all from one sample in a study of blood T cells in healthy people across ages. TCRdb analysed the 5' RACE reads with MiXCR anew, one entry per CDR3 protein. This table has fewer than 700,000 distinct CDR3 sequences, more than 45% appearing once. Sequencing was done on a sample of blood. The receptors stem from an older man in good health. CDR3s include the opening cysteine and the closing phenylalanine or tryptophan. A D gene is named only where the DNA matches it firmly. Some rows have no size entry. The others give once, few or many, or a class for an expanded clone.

CDR3aa: CSARDSQGDYGYTF
CDR3nt: TGCAGTGCTAGAGATAGTCAGGGTGACTATGGCTACACCTTC
d_gene: .
v_gene: TRBV20-1
j_gene: TRBJ1-2
abundance: few

CDR3aa: CASSFGWRNEQFF
CDR3nt: TGTGCCAGCAGCTTTGGGTGGAGAAATGAGCAGTTCTTC
d_gene: .
v_gene: TRBV5-5
j_gene: TRBJ2-1
abundance: .

CDR3aa: CASSAQSDSYEQYF
CDR3nt: TGTGCCAGCAGTGCACAAAGCGACTCCTACGAGCAGTACTTC
d_gene: .
v_gene: TRBV6-1
j_gene: TRBJ2-7
abundance: .

CDR3aa: CASSVPGTRLYEQYF
CDR3nt: TGTGCCAGCAGCGTTCCCGGGACTAGATTGTACGAGCAGTACTTC
d_gene: TRBD2
v_gene: TRBV7-2
j_gene: TRBJ2-7
abundance: few

CDR3aa: CAISESGGDSGYTF
CDR3nt: TGTGCCATCAGTGAGTCAGGTGGGGATTCTGGCTACACCTTC
d_gene: .
v_gene: TRBV10-3
j_gene: TRBJ1-2
abundance: few

CDR3aa: CSVIEPGDHNNEQFF
CDR3nt: TGCAGCGTCATAGAACCAGGGGACCACAACAATGAGCAGTTCTTC
d_gene: .
v_gene: TRBV29-1
j_gene: TRBJ2-1
abundance: few

CDR3aa: CASSAPRQGGTGELFF
CDR3nt: TGTGCCAGCAGCGCGCCGAGACAGGGCGGGACCGGGGAGCTGTTTTTT
d_gene: TRBD1
v_gene: TRBV9
j_gene: TRBJ2-2
abundance: .

CDR3aa: CASSALPGQGAETQYF
CDR3nt: TGTGCCAGCAGCGCCCTACCGGGACAGGGGGCAGAGACCCAGTACTTC
d_gene: TRBD1
v_gene: TRBV7-9
j_gene: TRBJ2-5
abundance: .

CDR3aa: CASSLEQGVDNEQFF
CDR3nt: TGTGCCAGCAGCTTAGAACAGGGGGTGGACAATGAGCAGTTCTTC
d_gene: TRBD1
v_gene: TRBV7-2
j_gene: TRBJ2-1
abundance: .

CDR3aa: CASSPAAWAYEQYF
CDR3nt: TGTGCCAGCAGCCCTGCGGCTTGGGCCTACGAGCAGTACTTC
d_gene: .
v_gene: TRBV7-3
j_gene: TRBJ2-7
abundance: few

CDR3aa: CASSPGTIARTDTQYF
CDR3nt: TGTGCCAGCAGTCCCGGGACTATAGCTCGCACAGATACGCAGTATTTT
d_gene: TRBD2
v_gene: TRBV7-3
j_gene: TRBJ2-3
abundance: .

CDR3aa: CASSLRTSYFTDTQYF
CDR3nt: TGTGCCAGCAGCCTGAGGACTTCCTACTTTACAGATACGCAGTATTTT
d_gene: .
v_gene: TRBV7-9
j_gene: TRBJ2-3
abundance: .

CDR3aa: CASSQVALAGAGTYEQYF
CDR3nt: TGTGCCAGCAGCCAAGTCGCACTAGCGGGAGCGGGTACCTACGAGCAGTACTTC
d_gene: TRBD2
v_gene: TRBV4-2
j_gene: TRBJ2-7
abundance: few

CDR3aa: CASSQGGWMGETQYF
CDR3nt: TGTGCCAGCAGCCAAGGGGGTTGGATGGGGGAGACCCAGTACTTC
d_gene: .
v_gene: TRBV14
j_gene: TRBJ2-5
abundance: .

CDR3aa: CATSREGPPDTQYF
CDR3nt: TGTGCCACCAGCCGGGAGGGCCCGCCAGATACGCAGTATTTT
d_gene: TRBD2
v_gene: TRBV15
j_gene: TRBJ2-3
abundance: few

CDR3aa: CASSYYRASGRAGSNEQFF
CDR3nt: TGTGCCAGCAGTTACTATAGGGCTAGCGGGAGGGCCGGTAGCAATGAGCAGTTCTTC
d_gene: TRBD2
v_gene: TRBV6-5
j_gene: TRBJ2-1
abundance: .

CDR3aa: CASSLGEGAYEQYF
CDR3nt: TGTGCCAGCAGCTTAGGGGAGGGGGCCTACGAGCAGTACTTC
d_gene: .
v_gene: TRBV7-2
j_gene: TRBJ2-7
abundance: .

CDR3aa: CASSLAQGCGYTF
CDR3nt: TGCGCCAGCAGCTTGGCTCAGGGCTGTGGCTACACCTTC
d_gene: .
v_gene: TRBV7-9
j_gene: TRBJ1-2
abundance: .

CDR3aa: CASSPGSGGSTDTQYF
CDR3nt: TGCGCCAGCAGCCCCGGCAGCGGGGGCAGCACAGATACGCAGTATTTT
d_gene: TRBD2
v_gene: TRBV5-1
j_gene: TRBJ2-3
abundance: once

CDR3aa: CSAGTGKSTEAFF
CDR3nt: TGCAGTGCGGGGACAGGGAAAAGCACTGAAGCTTTCTTT
d_gene: TRBD1
v_gene: TRBV20-1
j_gene: TRBJ1-1
abundance: .

CDR3aa: CASSLGTVVFEKLFF
CDR3nt: TGTGCCAGCAGCTTAGGGACAGTAGTTTTTGAAAAACTGTTTTTT
d_gene: .
v_gene: TRBV7-9
j_gene: TRBJ1-4
abundance: few

CDR3aa: CASSWISGSTYKQYF
CDR3nt: TGTGCCAGCAGCTGGATTAGCGGGAGCACCTACAAGCAGTACTTC
d_gene: TRBD2
v_gene: TRBV7-9
j_gene: TRBJ2-7
abundance: once

CDR3aa: CSFLSFSGNNEQFF
CDR3nt: TGCAGCTTTTTGAGCTTTAGCGGGAACAATGAGCAGTTCTTC
d_gene: TRBD2
v_gene: TRBV29-1
j_gene: TRBJ2-1
abundance: .

CDR3aa: CAWADKEQFF
CDR3nt: TGTGCCTGGGCAGACAAGGAGCAGTTCTTC
d_gene: .
v_gene: TRBV30
j_gene: TRBJ2-1
abundance: .

CDR3aa: CASSQSGRDYGYTF
CDR3nt: TGTGCCAGCAGCCAATCGGGCAGAGACTATGGCTACACCTTC
d_gene: .
v_gene: TRBV3-1
j_gene: TRBJ1-2
abundance: few

CDR3aa: CSARIQGDPNEKLFF
CDR3nt: TGCAGTGCTAGGATACAGGGGGACCCTAATGAAAAACTGTTTTTT
d_gene: TRBD1
v_gene: TRBV20-1
j_gene: TRBJ1-4
abundance: .

CDR3aa: CASSKDRDRGAKNIQYF
CDR3nt: TGTGCCAGCAGCAAGGACCGAGACCGTGGAGCCAAAAACATTCAGTACTTC
d_gene: .
v_gene: TRBV11-1
j_gene: TRBJ2-4
abundance: .

CDR3aa: CASSDSGREETQYF
CDR3nt: TGTGCCAGCAGTGACTCCGGCAGGGAAGAGACCCAGTACTTC
d_gene: .
v_gene: TRBV6-2/TRBV6-3
j_gene: TRBJ2-5
abundance: .

CDR3aa: CASSPGLYSGANVLTF
CDR3nt: TGTGCCAGCAGTCCGGGTCTGTACTCTGGGGCCAACGTCCTGACTTTC
d_gene: .
v_gene: TRBV7-2
j_gene: TRBJ2-6
abundance: many

CDR3aa: CSARARGGGWETQYF
CDR3nt: TGCAGTGCTAGAGCTCGAGGAGGGGGGTGGGAGACCCAGTACTTC
d_gene: .
v_gene: TRBV20-1
j_gene: TRBJ2-5
abundance: .

CDR3aa: CASSLVDSRNTEAFF
CDR3nt: TGTGCCAGCAGCTTAGTGGACAGCAGGAACACTGAAGCTTTCTTT
d_gene: .
v_gene: TRBV7-3
j_gene: TRBJ1-1
abundance: few

CDR3aa: CASSFGQGDQPQHF
CDR3nt: TGTGCCAGCAGTTTTGGACAGGGAGATCAGCCCCAGCATTTT
d_gene: TRBD1
v_gene: TRBV27
j_gene: TRBJ1-5
abundance: few